Below are 30 T cell receptor beta chains sequenced from a single sample in a study of T cell repertoires and HLA-DP antigens. The table came from immunoSEQ multiplex PCR; TCRdb's copy has only in-frame clones and leaves some out. The top ten clones hold roughly 1.6% of a sample with 65,000 to 90,000 clones, 80% of them seen once. Their target antigens are unknown. The sequenced sample was CD4+ T cells from PBMCs. These receptors were obtained from a man aged 60-69 years in good health and CMV-seronegative.

The rearrangement links TRBV4-1 to TRBJ2-1; tentatively, D is TRBD2 (5 bases). Germline CDR1 reads MGHRA; CDR2 reads YSYEKL. V gave up 5 bases and J gave up 4 bases, with 18 bases separating them. The CDR3 covers 16 residues. The CDR3 DNA reads as TGCGCCAGCAGCTTCAGTCGGGGTAGCGAGTACAATGAGCAGTTCTTC. Translation gives CASSFSRGSEYNEQFF.

The count of this clone is one. V gene TRBV28 combines with J gene TRBJ2-2; D is undetermined. The length of the CDR3 is 16 residues. Trimming left V 7 bases short and J 1 base short, with 16 bases between. Germline CDR1 is MDHEN and CDR2 is SYDVKM. Written as DNA, the CDR3 is TGTGCCAGCATGCGTCCGCCGACAAAGAACACCGGGGAGCTGTTTTTT. Its translation is CASMRPPTKNTGELFF. Filled out from reference TRBV28 and TRBJ2-2, the complete variable domain reads DVKVTQSSRYLVKRTGEKVFLECVQDMDHENMFWYRQDPGLGLRLIYFSYDVKMKEKGDIPEGYSVSREKKERFSLILESASTNQTSMYLCASMRPPTKNTGELFFGEGSRLTVL.

V is TRBV9 and J is TRBJ1-1, with 9 bases aligning to TRBD1. V gave up 4 bases and J gave up 2 bases; unmatched junction bases: 6. The germline V gene has CDR1 SGDLS and CDR2 YYNGEE. This CDR3 comprises 15 residues. The CDR3 DNA is TGTGCCAGCAGCCCACGGACAGGGGTCAACACTGAAGCTTTCTTT. Protein sequence: CASSPRTGVNTEAFF.

This chain links TRBV5-6 with TRBJ1-4; no clear D. The V end lost 3 bases, the J end lost 0 bases, and 3 bases lay between the germline ends. CDR1 is SGHDT, CDR2 YYEEEE, per germline. The length of the CDR3 is 13 residues. The CDR3 region has the DNA TGTGCCAGCAGCTCGCCAACTAATGAAAAACTGTTTTTT. Translating gives CASSSPTNEKLFF. Using reference TRBV5-6 and TRBJ1-4 for the parts outside the CDR3, the full variable domain is DAGVTQSPTHLIKTRGQQVTLRCSPKSGHDTVSWYQQALGQGPQFIFQYYEEEERQRGNFPDRFSGHQFPNYSSELNVNALLLGDSALYLCASSSPTNEKLFFGSGTQLSVL.

This clone was seen only a few times. The rearrangement uses TRBV19 and TRBJ1-6; D is uncertain. The CDR3 extends over 15 amino acids. From germline, CDR1 is LNHDA and CDR2 SQIVND (reference sequence). V was clipped by 5 bases and J by 6 bases, with 14 bases between them. In DNA form, the CDR3 reads TGTGCCAGTAGTGTCTCGGGGAAGGCTAATTCACCCCTCCACTTT. It encodes CASSVSGKANSPLHF. Supplemented by reference TRBV19 and TRBJ1-6, the full variable domain reads DGGITQSPKYLFRKEGQNVTLSCEQNLNHDAMYWYRQDPGQGLRLIYYSQIVNDFQKGDIAEGYSVSREKKESFPLTVTSAQKNPTAFYLCASSVSGKANSPLHFGNGTRLTVT.

The CDR3 DNA reads as TGCGCCAGCAGCTTGGCAGGGACGGGAACTGAAGCTTTCTTT. It is translated as CASSLAGTGTEAFF. This chain links TRBV5-1 with TRBJ1-1; D is possibly TRBD1 (5 bases). The CDR3 totals 14 residues. Trimming pared 0 bases from V and 5 bases from J, leaving 11 bases between. The germline gives CDR1 SGHRS, CDR2 YFSETQ. Supplemented by reference TRBV5-1 and TRBJ1-1, the full variable domain reads KAGVTQTPRYLIKTRGQQVTLSCSPISGHRSVSWYQQTPGQGLQFLFEYFSETQRNKGNFPGRFSGRQFSNSRSEMNVSTLELGDSALYLCASSLAGTGTEAFFGQGTRLTVV.

J is TRBJ2-6 and V is TRBV6-1; 11 bases match TRBD2. V was clipped by 1 base and J by 1 base; unmatched bases: 21. The CDR3 consists of 24 residues. Germline-derived CDR1 and CDR2 are MNHNS and SASEGT. In DNA, the CDR3 is TGTGCCAGCAGTGAAGAGAGGTTGACTAGCGGGGTGCTGGGTCCGAATTCTGGGGCCAACGTCCTGACTTTC. Its translation: CASSEERLTSGVLGPNSGANVLTF.

The chain carries TRBV5-1 and TRBJ2-3; perhaps TRBD2 as D (5 bases). Between the trimmed V and J ends, which lost 0 bases and 7 bases, there was a span of 6 bases. The germline V gene has CDR1 SGHRS and CDR2 YFSETQ. This CDR3 spans 12 amino acids. This CDR3 is CASSLVGNTQYF. CDR3 nucleotide sequence: TGCGCCAGCAGCTTGGTCGGGAATACGCAGTATTTT. The full variable domain, rest sourced from reference TRBV5-1 and TRBJ2-3, is KAGVTQTPRYLIKTRGQQVTLSCSPISGHRSVSWYQQTPGQGLQFLFEYFSETQRNKGNFPGRFSGRQFSNSRSEMNVSTLELGDSALYLCASSLVGNTQYFGPGTRLTVL.

The chain carries TRBV2 and TRBJ2-5; 10 nucleotides agree with TRBD2. Germline CDR1 reads SNHLY; CDR2 reads FYNNEI. V shed 4 bases and J 4 bases; nucleotides not matched to a gene: 6. The CDR3 spans 15 residues. CDR3 sequence: CASSVSSGSGETQYF. CDR3 bases: TGTGCCAGCAGTGTGTCTAGCGGGAGTGGAGAGACCCAGTACTTC.

The chain recombines TRBV10-3 with TRBJ2-1; D may be TRBD2 (6 bases). Germline V gene data show CDR1 as ENHRY and CDR2 as SYGVKD. This CDR3 contains 13 residues. The V end lost 11 bases, the J end lost 8 bases, and 19 bases lay between the germline ends. The CDR3 loop reads CAVRDSTRDEQFF. CDR3 bases: TGTGCCGTCCGGGACTCAACAAGGGATGAGCAGTTCTTC.

This chain links TRBV7-9 with TRBJ2-7; possible D gene TRBD1, 5 bases. This CDR3 is built from 15 residues. Germline V gene data show CDR1 as SEHNR and CDR2 as FQNEAQ (reference sequence). Trimming removed 4 bases from V and 1 base from J, with 14 bases in between. The CDR3 DNA reads TGTGCCAGCAGCTACGACAGAGTATCATCCTACGAGCAGTACTTC. Translation gives CASSYDRVSSYEQYF.

The J gene is TRBJ1-4, the V gene TRBV7-2, with D perhaps matching TRBD1 (5 bases). The CDR3 consists of 14 residues. V lost 1 base to trimming and J lost 7 bases, with 10 bases between them. CDR1 is SGHTA and CDR2 is FQGNSA in the germline V gene. DNA for the CDR3: TGTGCCAGCAGCTTAGAGGGGCGAAGTGAAAAACTGTTTTTT. This codes for CASSLEGRSEKLFF. The whole variable domain, remainder taken from reference TRBV7-2 and TRBJ1-4, is GAGVSQSPSNKVTEKGKDVELRCDPISGHTALYWYRQSLGQGLEFLIYFQGNSAPDKSGLPSDRFSAERTGGSVSTLTIQRTQQEDSAVYLCASSLEGRSEKLFFGSGTQLSVL.

The V call is TRBV20-1, the J call TRBJ2-1; D remains unclear. Trimming stripped 3 bases from V and 6 bases from J, with 6 bases between. Germline V gene data show CDR1 as DFQATT and CDR2 as SNEGSKA (reference sequence). The CDR3 is 11 residues long. In DNA form, the CDR3 reads TGCAGTGCTAGTGTATTCAATGAGCAGTTCTTC. Residues: CSASVFNEQFF.

This chain connects TRBV19 to TRBJ1-2, with D maybe TRBD1 (5 bases). The CDR3 sequence is 15 residues long. V lost 5 bases, J lost 4 bases, and 17 bases lay in between. Germline V lookup: CDR1 LNHDA, CDR2 SQIVND (reference sequence). The CDR3 DNA is TGTGCCAGTAGTGATTCCGGGACTGAAGTCTATGGCTACACCTTC. Encoded protein: CASSDSGTEVYGYTF.

The J gene is TRBJ2-4, the V gene TRBV4-3; weak D call: TRBD2 (5 bases). This CDR3 region has 16 residues. The germline gives CDR1 LGHNA, CDR2 YSLEER. The germline V and J ends were trimmed by 1 base and 1 base, with 11 bases remaining between them. The CDR3 nucleotides read TGCGCCAGCAGCCAAGGATTGGACTTTGCCAAAAACATTCAGTACTTC. Amino acids: CASSQGLDFAKNIQYF.

The chain joins TRBV4-3 to TRBJ1-5; D possibly corresponds to TRBD1 (5 bases). CDR1 and CDR2 (germline): LGHNA, YSLEER. The CDR3 contains 16 residues. Trimming left V 0 bases short and J 5 bases short, with 14 bases between. The CDR3 region has the DNA TGCGCCAGCAGCCAAGATCTTGGGCAGGGAGATCAGCCCCAGCATTTT. Amino acid sequence: CASSQDLGQGDQPQHF.

This chain's CDR3 is CAIRRYEQYV. CDR3 nucleotide sequence: TGTGCCATCAGGAGATACGAGCAGTACGTC. The rearrangement joins TRBV10-3 to TRBJ2-7; D uncertain. V dropped 6 bases and J dropped 4 bases, with 4 bases sitting between them. Germline assignment: CDR1 ENHRY and CDR2 SYGVKD. This CDR3 spans 10 amino acids.

The rearrangement links TRBV5-1 to TRBJ2-3; TRBD2 is a possible D gene (5 bases). V dropped 5 bases and J dropped 1 base, with 8 bases sitting between them. The germline CDR1 and CDR2 sequences are SGHRS and YFSETQ. The CDR3 runs 13 residues. This chain's CDR3 is CASREEGTDTQYF. CDR3 nucleotide sequence: TGCGCCAGCAGGGAGGAGGGCACAGATACGCAGTATTTT.

This clone was counted a few times. The chain employs TRBV19 and TRBJ2-6, with D tentatively TRBD2 (6 bases). The CDR3 runs to 16 residues. V gave up 2 bases and J gave up 0 bases, with 8 bases separating them. Germline CDR1 and CDR2: LNHDA and SQIVND (reference sequence). The CDR3 DNA reads TGTGCCAGTAGTATACAAGCGGGCTCTGGGGCCAACGTCCTGACTTTC. Translation: CASSIQAGSGANVLTF.

The chain employs TRBV10-2 and TRBJ1-2, with unresolved D. V was clipped by 8 bases and J by 4 bases, with 14 bases between them. This CDR3 region has 13 residues. Per germline, CDR1 WSHSY and CDR2 SAAADI. CDR3 nucleotides: TGCGCCAGCCCAAGAGGGTCAGCCTATGGCTACACCTTC. It encodes CASPRGSAYGYTF.

This clone showed up just a few times. The chain combines TRBV12-5 with TRBJ2-6; D remains unclear. Germline values: CDR1 LGHNT, CDR2 FRNRAP. Deletions cut 0 bases from V and 0 bases from J, with 9 bases between. CDR3 length: 17 residues. In nucleotides, the CDR3 is TGTGCTAGTGGTTTGGTAGCCGGCCTCTCTGGGGCCAACGTCCTGACTTTC. It codes for CASGLVAGLSGANVLTF. Variable domain in full (rest from reference TRBV12-5 and TRBJ2-6): DARVTQTPRHKVTEMGQEVTMRCQPILGHNTVFWYRQTMMQGLELLAYFRNRAPLDDSGMPKDRFSAEMPDATLATLKIQPSEPRDSAVYFCASGLVAGLSGANVLTFGAGSRLTVL.

This chain joins TRBV7-2 and TRBJ2-3, with 7 bases aligning to TRBD2. CDR1 is SGHTA, CDR2 FQGNSA, per germline. This CDR3 is 16 amino acids long. V dropped 4 bases and J dropped 2; count of bases not matched to a gene: 9. Here the CDR3 reads CASSSYTSAYTDTQYF. The DNA of the CDR3 is TGTGCCAGCAGCTCCTATACTAGCGCCTACACAGATACGCAGTATTTT.

This clone was picked up a small number of times. The chain has TRBV5-1 and TRBJ2-6, with D possibly being TRBD2 (6 bases). From germline, CDR1 is SGHRS and CDR2 YFSETQ. V was clipped by 1 base and J by 3 bases, with 11 bases between them. The CDR3 has 16 amino acids. The CDR3 nucleotides read TGCGCCAGCAGCTTGTGGGGGGTAGATGGGGCCAACGTCCTGACTTTC. Translating gives CASSLWGVDGANVLTF.

CDR3 amino acids: CASSLAMGGVNEKLFF. CDR3 DNA sequence: TGCGCCAGCAGCTTGGCTATGGGGGGAGTTAATGAAAAACTGTTTTTT. The chain combines TRBV5-1 with TRBJ1-4; TRBD1 is a possible D gene (5 bases). Trimming removed 0 bases at V and 4 bases at J, with 13 bases between. From germline, CDR1 is SGHRS and CDR2 YFSETQ. This CDR3 region has 16 residues.

The V and J genes are TRBV27 and TRBJ2-7; D is perhaps TRBD2 (7 bases). Trimming left V 7 bases short and J 2 bases short, with 15 bases between. Per germline, CDR1 MNHEY and CDR2 SMNVEV (reference sequence). There are 14 residues in the CDR3. This chain's CDR3 is CASNRGGRTYEQYF. In nucleotides, the CDR3 is TGTGCCAGCAACCGCGGGGGCCGTACCTACGAGCAGTACTTC.

The V and J genes are TRBV11-2 and TRBJ1-6, with D uncertain. V lost 3 bases, J lost 0 bases, and 9 bases lay in between. The CDR3 loop spans 16 amino acids. Looked up from germline, CDR1 is SGHAT and CDR2 is FQNNGV. CDR3 region: CASSFSSSSYNSPLHF. The CDR3 coding sequence is TGTGCCAGCAGCTTCAGCTCCAGCTCCTATAATTCACCCCTCCACTTT.

The chain has TRBV27 and TRBJ1-1; D is undetermined. From germline, CDR1 is MNHEY and CDR2 SMNVEV (reference sequence). The ends were cut back, 3 bases at V and 10 bases at J, with 15 bases in the middle. The CDR3 runs to 13 residues. The CDR3 nucleotides are TGTGCCAGCAGTTTCGGAAGCGTGGGCCTAGCTTTCTTT. Protein sequence: CASSFGSVGLAFF.

Only one count was recorded for this clone. This chain connects TRBV19 to TRBJ2-3; D is possibly TRBD1 or TRBD2 (5 bases each). This CDR3 is 16 amino acids long. Germline values: CDR1 LNHDA, CDR2 SQIVND (reference sequence). Trimming cost V 5 bases and J 4 bases, with 19 bases left between them. CDR3 sequence (DNA): TGTGCCAGTAGTTCGGTTTTAGGGACGAGGGCAGATACGCAGTATTTT. This gives the protein CASSSVLGTRADTQYF.

This clone occurred a few times. V gene TRBV2 combines with J gene TRBJ2-7, with D unresolved. Deletions cut 5 bases from V and 2 bases from J, with 4 bases between. The CDR3 consists of 11 residues. Germline V gives CDR1 SNHLY, CDR2 FYNNEI. The CDR3 here is CASSLTYEQYF. The CDR3, as DNA: TGTGCCAGCAGTTTAACCTACGAGCAGTACTTC.

By share, this clone ranks as medium-sized. This chain uses TRBV9 with TRBJ2-1; 14 bases align to TRBD2. V lost 0 bases and J lost 4; bases outside the gene matches: 6. The CDR3 sequence is 18 residues long. In germline, CDR1 is SGDLS, CDR2 YYNGEE. CDR3 DNA sequence: TGTGCCAGCAGCGTAGTCCCGGGACTAGCGGGAGTATACAATGAGCAGTTCTTC. This gives the protein CASSVVPGLAGVYNEQFF.